This T cell receptor (beta chain) was sequenced in a study of T cell responses to AZD1222 COVID-19 vaccine. The protocol was immunoSEQ multiplex PCR, while the TCRdb copy is restricted to in-frame clones and leaves out a portion. The repertoire has 200,000 or so clones, 85% to 95% of them found once; the top ten carry more than 9%. The CDR3 consists of 15 residues. V was trimmed by 1 base and J by 4 bases, leaving 13 bases between them. Looked up from germline, CDR1 is SGHTA and CDR2 is FQGNSA. Sequences were derived from peripheral blood, sampled on day 0 of AZD1222 vaccination. The J gene is TRBJ1-1, the V gene TRBV7-2; a possible D gene is TRBD1 (5 bases). This receptor was obtained from an adult in good health. The CDR3 nucleotides read TGTGCCAGCAGCTTAGTTGACAGCGTGATCACTGAAGCTTTCTTT. It translates to CASSLVDSVITEAFF.